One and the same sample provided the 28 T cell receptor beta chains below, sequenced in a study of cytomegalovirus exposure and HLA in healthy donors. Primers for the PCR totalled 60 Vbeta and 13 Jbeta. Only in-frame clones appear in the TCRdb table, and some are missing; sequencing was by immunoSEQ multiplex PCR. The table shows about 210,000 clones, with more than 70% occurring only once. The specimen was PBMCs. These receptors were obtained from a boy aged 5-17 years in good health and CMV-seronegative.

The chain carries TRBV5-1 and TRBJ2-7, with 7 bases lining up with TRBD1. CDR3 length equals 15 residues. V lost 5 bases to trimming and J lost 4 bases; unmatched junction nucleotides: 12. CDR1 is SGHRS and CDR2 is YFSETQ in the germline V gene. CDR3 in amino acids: CASRFDRVHLYEQYF. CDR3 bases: TGCGCCAGCAGATTTGACAGGGTCCATCTTTACGAGCAGTACTTC.

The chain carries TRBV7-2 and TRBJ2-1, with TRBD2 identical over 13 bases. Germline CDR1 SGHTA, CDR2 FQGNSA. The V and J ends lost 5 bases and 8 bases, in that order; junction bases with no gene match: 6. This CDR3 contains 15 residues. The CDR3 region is CASSETSGGAYEQFF. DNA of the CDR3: TGTGCCAGCAGCGAAACTAGCGGGGGGGCGTATGAGCAGTTCTTC.

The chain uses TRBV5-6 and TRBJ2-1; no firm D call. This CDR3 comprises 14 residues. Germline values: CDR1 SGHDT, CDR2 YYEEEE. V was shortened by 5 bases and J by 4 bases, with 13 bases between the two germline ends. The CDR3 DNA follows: TGTGCCAGCAGTCCTCGTACTTTATACAATGAGCAGTTCTTC. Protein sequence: CASSPRTLYNEQFF.

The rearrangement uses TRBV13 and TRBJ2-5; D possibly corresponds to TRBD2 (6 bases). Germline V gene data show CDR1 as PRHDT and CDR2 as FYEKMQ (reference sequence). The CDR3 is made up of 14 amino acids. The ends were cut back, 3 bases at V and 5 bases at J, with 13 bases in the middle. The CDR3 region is CASSFPTGRETQYF. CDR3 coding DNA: TGTGCCAGCAGCTTCCCTACGGGGAGGGAGACCCAGTACTTC.

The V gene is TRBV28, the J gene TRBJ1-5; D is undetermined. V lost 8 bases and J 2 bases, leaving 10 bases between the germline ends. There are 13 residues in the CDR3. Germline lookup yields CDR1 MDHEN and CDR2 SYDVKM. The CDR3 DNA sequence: TGTGCCAGCTATGAGAGGGGCAATCAGCCCCAGCATTTT. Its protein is CASYERGNQPQHF.

The CDR3 loop reads CASSRSPGNLLDTQYF. CDR3 in DNA: TGCGCCAGCAGCCGCTCACCCGGGAATCTCTTGGATACGCAGTATTTT. This rearrangement joins TRBV4-1 to TRBJ2-3; TRBD2 might be the D (5 bases). V lost 4 bases to trimming and J lost 6 bases, with 20 bases between them. Germline V gives CDR1 MGHRA, CDR2 YSYEKL. The CDR3 is made up of 16 amino acids.

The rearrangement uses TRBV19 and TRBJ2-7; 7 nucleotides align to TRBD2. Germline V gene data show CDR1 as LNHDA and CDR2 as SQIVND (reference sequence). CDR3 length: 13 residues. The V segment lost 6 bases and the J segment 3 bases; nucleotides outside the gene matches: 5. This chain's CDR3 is CASSSGRGYEQYF. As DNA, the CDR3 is TGTGCCAGTAGCTCGGGGAGGGGCTACGAGCAGTACTTC.

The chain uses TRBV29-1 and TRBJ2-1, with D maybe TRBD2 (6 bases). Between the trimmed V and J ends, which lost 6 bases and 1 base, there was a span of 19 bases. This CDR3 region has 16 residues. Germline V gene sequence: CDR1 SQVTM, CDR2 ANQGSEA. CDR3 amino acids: CSVRNQRAQSYNEQFF. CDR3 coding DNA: TGCAGCGTCCGGAACCAGCGGGCCCAATCCTACAATGAGCAGTTCTTC.

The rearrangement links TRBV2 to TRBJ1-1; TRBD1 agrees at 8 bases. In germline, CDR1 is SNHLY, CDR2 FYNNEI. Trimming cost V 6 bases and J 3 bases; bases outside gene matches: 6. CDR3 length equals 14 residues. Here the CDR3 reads CASRPGTGHTEAFF. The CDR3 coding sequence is TGTGCCAGCAGACCCGGGACAGGTCACACTGAAGCTTTCTTT. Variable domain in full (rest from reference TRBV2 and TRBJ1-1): EPEVTQTPSHQVTQMGQEVILRCVPISNHLYFYWYRQILGQKVEFLVSFYNNEISEKSEIFDDQFSVERPDGSNFTLKIRSTKLEDSAMYFCASRPGTGHTEAFFGQGTRLTVV.

The CDR3 bases are TGTGCCAGCAGCCAGGGCGACAGCAATCAGCCCCAGCATTTT. It encodes CASSQGDSNQPQHF. The chain combines TRBV4-2 with TRBJ1-5; no definite D call. Germline lookup yields CDR1 LGHNA and CDR2 YNFKEQ. The CDR3 length is 14 residues. The V end was cut by 3 bases, the J end by 1 base, with 7 bases between.

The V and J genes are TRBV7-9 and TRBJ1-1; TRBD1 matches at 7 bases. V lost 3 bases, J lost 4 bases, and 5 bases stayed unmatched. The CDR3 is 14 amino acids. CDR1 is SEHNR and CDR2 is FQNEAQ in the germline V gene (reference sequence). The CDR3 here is CASSFDRAGTEAFF. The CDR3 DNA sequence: TGTGCCAGCAGCTTCGACAGGGCGGGCACTGAAGCTTTCTTT.

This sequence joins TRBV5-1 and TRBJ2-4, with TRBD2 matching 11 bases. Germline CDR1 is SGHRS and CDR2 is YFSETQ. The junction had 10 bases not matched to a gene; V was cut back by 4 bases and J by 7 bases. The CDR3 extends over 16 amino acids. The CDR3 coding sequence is TGCGCCAGCAGCAATAGCGGGGGGGCCATGGGTAACATTCAGTACTTC. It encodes CASSNSGGAMGNIQYF.

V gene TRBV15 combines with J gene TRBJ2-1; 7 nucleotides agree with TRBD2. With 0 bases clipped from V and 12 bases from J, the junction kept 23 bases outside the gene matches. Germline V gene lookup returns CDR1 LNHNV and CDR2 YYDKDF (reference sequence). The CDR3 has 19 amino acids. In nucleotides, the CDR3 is TGTGCCACCAGCAGAGAAGACCTCCGAGAAGCGGGAACTCTAGTTGGGCAGTTCTTC. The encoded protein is CATSREDLREAGTLVGQFF.

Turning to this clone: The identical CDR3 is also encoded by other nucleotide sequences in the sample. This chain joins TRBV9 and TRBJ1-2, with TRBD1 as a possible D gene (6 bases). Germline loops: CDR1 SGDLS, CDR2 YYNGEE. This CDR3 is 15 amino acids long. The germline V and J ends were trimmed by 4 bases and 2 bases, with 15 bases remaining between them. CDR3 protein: CASSPTGTPNYGYTF. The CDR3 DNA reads TGTGCCAGCAGCCCGACCGGGACACCAAACTATGGCTACACCTTC.

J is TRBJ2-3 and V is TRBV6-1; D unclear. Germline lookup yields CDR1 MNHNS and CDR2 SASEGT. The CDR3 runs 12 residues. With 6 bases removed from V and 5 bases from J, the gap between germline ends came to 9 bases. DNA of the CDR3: TGTGCCAGCAGGCGACTGGGAGATACGCAGTATTTT. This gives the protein CASRRLGDTQYF.

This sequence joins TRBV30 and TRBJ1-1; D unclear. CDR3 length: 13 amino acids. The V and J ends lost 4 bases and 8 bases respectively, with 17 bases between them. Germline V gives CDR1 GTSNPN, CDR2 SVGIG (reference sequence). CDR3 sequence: CAWMKMSLTEAFF. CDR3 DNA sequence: TGTGCCTGGATGAAAATGTCCTTGACAGAAGCTTTCTTT.

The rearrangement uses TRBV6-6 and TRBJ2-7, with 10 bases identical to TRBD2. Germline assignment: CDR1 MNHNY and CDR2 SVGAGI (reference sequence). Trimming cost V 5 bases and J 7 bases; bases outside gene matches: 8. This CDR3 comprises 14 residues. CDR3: CASSNTGTSVEQYF. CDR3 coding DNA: TGTGCCAGCAGTAACACCGGGACTAGCGTAGAGCAGTACTTC.

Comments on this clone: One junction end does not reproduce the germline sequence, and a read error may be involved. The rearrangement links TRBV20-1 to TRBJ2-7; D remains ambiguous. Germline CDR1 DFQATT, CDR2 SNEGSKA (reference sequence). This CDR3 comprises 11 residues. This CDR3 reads CSARDYPQYHF. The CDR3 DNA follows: TGCAGTGCTAGAGATTACCCCCAGTACCACTTC.

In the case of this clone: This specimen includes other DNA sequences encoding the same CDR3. CDR3 amino acids: CASSRQGANYGYTF. Here the CDR3 DNA reads TGTGCCAGCAGCCGACAGGGGGCTAACTATGGCTACACCTTC. The chain couples TRBV6-5 to TRBJ1-2; TRBD1 agrees at 9 bases. With 6 bases clipped from V and 0 bases from J, the junction kept 2 bases outside the gene matches. Germline V gene data show CDR1 as MNHEY and CDR2 as SVGAGI. The CDR3 covers 14 residues.

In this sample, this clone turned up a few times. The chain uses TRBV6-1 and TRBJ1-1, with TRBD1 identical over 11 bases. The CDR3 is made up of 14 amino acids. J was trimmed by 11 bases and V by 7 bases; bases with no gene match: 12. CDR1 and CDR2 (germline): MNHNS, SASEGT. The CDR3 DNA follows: TGTGCCAGCACCACGGACAGGGGGCGGAGTTTGGCTTTCTTT. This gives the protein CASTTDRGRSLAFF.

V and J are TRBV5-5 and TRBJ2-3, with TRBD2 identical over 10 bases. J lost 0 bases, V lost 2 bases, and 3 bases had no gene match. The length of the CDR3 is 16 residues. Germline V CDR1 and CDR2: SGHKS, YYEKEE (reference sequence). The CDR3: CASSLAGGPSTDTQYF. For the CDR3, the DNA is TGTGCCAGCAGCTTAGCGGGAGGGCCTAGCACAGATACGCAGTATTTT.

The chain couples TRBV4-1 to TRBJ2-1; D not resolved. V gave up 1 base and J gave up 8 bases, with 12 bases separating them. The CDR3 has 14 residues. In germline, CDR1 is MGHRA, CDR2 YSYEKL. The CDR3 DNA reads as TGCGCCAGCAGCCAAGTTCTAATGCTGGATGAGCAGTTCTTC. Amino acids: CASSQVLMLDEQFF.

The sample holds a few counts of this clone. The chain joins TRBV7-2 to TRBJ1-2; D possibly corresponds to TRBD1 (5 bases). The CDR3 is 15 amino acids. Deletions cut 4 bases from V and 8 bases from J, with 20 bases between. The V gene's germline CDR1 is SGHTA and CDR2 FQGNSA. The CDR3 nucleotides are TGTGCCAGCAGCTCACTGGTCGGGGGTGTAGAGGGCTACACCTTC. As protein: CASSSLVGGVEGYTF.

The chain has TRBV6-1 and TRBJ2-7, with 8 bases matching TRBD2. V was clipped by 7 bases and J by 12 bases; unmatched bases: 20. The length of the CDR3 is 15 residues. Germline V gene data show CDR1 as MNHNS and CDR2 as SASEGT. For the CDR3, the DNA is TGTGCCAGCATCCGAGCGAGCGGGGGCGACTCTTGGAGGTACTTC. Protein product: CASIRASGGDSWRYF.

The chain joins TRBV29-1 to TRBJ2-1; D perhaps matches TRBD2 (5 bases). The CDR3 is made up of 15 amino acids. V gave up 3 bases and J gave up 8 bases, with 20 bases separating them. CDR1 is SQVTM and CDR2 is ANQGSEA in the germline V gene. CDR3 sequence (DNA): TGCAGCGTTGAGGTGGCGGACTCTCCTAGGGATGAGCAGTTCTTC. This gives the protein CSVEVADSPRDEQFF.

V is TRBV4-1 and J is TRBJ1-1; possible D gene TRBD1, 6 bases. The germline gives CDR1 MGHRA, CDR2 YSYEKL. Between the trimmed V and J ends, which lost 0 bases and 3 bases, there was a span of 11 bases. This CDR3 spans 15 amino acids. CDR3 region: CASSQENREYTEAFF. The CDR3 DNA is TGCGCCAGCAGCCAAGAGAACAGGGAGTACACTGAAGCTTTCTTT.

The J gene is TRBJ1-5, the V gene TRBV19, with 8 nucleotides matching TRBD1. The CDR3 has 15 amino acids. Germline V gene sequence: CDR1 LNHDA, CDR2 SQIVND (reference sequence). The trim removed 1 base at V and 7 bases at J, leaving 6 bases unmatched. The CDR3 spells CASSIVDRERQPQHF. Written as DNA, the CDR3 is TGTGCCAGTAGTATAGTGGACAGGGAACGCCAGCCCCAGCATTTT.

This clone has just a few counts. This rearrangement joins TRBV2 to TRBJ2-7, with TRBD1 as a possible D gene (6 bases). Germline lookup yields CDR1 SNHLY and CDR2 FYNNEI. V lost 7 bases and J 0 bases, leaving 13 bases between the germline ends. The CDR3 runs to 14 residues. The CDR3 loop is CASNRDGSSYEQYF. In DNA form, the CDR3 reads TGTGCCAGCAACAGGGACGGTAGCTCCTACGAGCAGTACTTC.